The clone carrying this T cell receptor (beta chain) was seen a handful of times. The antigen is undetermined. The sample belongs to a study of beta chain features in type 1 diabetes. Findings of the study overall: Shorter templates might be favored by PCR, equally in patients and controls. It was not settled here whether HLA type affects TCRB rearrangement. TCRB CDR3 length was moderately but significantly reduced in all four CD4+ subsets of Type 1 diabetes patients.

The whole isolated RNA underwent reverse transcription, so sequencing captured expressed TCRB transcripts. The table came from immunoSEQ multiplex PCR; TCRdb's copy has only in-frame clones and leaves some out. The table records roughly 250,000 clones, about 20% of them present only once. The germline V and J ends were trimmed by 1 base and 4 bases, with 13 bases remaining between them. The CDR3 is 16 amino acids. Looked up from germline, CDR1 is SEHNR and CDR2 is FQNEAQ (reference sequence). CD4+ naive, central memory, regulatory and stem cell-like memory cells were sorted via CD45RO/CCR7/CD25/CD127/CD95/CD27. Every sorted population was more than 95% pure.

This clonotype was sampled from a woman aged 35 to 49 with type 1 diabetes. The chain recombines TRBV7-9 with TRBJ1-4; D gene uncertain. Sequencing was performed on naive CD4+ T cells from blood. The CDR3 bases are TGTGCCAGCAGCTTAGTGGAGGGCGACGTTAATGAAAAACTGTTTTTT. Translated: CASSLVEGDVNEKLFF.